These 14 T cell receptor beta chains originate from one sample sequenced in a study of immune characterization of retroperitoneal liposarcoma (dated by TCRdb to about 2019). Receptor amplification or capture employed PCR. Sequencing took place on a NextSeq 500. Starting from the raw public reads, TCRdb applied fastp trimming at Q25, assembled clones with MiXCR and retained in-frame beta chains. Each CDR3 protein gets just one entry, which takes the most common genes and DNA from the rows behind it. The sample table lists approximately 9,600 distinct CDR3 sequences, less than 35% of them with a count of one. The biggest ten clones account for 7% to 10% of the sample. Sequences were obtained from tumor tissue. Source of these receptors: a male donor with retroperitoneal liposarcoma.

This clonotype was seen many times. V and J are TRBV7-9 and TRBJ1-1; 7 positions agree with TRBD1. The CDR3 spans 15 residues. Germline loops: CDR1 SEHNR, CDR2 FQNEAQ (reference sequence). Unmatched junction bases numbered 8, after V lost 6 bases and J lost 1 base. CDR3: CASRMDRSKNTEAFF. In nucleotides, the CDR3 is TGTGCCAGCAGGATGGACAGGTCGAAGAACACTGAAGCTTTCTTT.

This clonotype rates as medium-sized. J is TRBJ2-1 and V is TRBV7-2; D perhaps matches TRBD2 (6 bases). Trimming pared 7 bases from V and 13 bases from J, leaving 26 bases between. The CDR3 consists of 15 residues. Germline-derived CDR1 and CDR2 are SGHTA and FQGNSA. CDR3 DNA sequence: TGTGCCAGCACCACTTCGCGGGACTCCCAAGAGACCCAGTTCTTC. Its protein product is CASTTSRDSQETQFF.

Relative to its sample, this clonotype is medium-sized. CDR3 sequence reads: CASSLESVVVWETQFF. DNA of the CDR3: TGTGCCAGCAGCTTAGAGAGCGTAGTGGTCTGGGAGACCCAGTTCTTC. The genes are TRBV7-2 and TRBJ2-1; possible D gene TRBD2, 5 bases. The CDR3 totals 16 residues. Between the trimmed V and J ends, which lost 1 base and 13 bases, there was a span of 23 bases. In germline, CDR1 is SGHTA, CDR2 FQGNSA.

This clonotype was seen a handful of times. The CDR3 DNA reads as TGTGCCAGCAGTTCGGGACAGGGGCGTGGGGGCTACACCTTC. This gives the protein CASSSGQGRGGYTF. J is TRBJ1-2 and V is TRBV6-1, with 10 bases lining up with TRBD1. CDR1 is MNHNS, CDR2 SASEGT, per germline. The CDR3 sequence is 14 residues long. V lost 5 bases to trimming and J lost 8 bases; unmatched junction nucleotides: 8.

This clonotype was observed a handful of times. V usage is TRBV12-3 or TRBV12-4 and J usage is TRBJ2-1, with D perhaps TRBD1 or TRBD2 (5 bases each). The CDR3 contains 14 residues. V was trimmed by 1 base and J by 2 bases, leaving 6 bases between them. This CDR3 is CASSLGGTYNEQFF. The CDR3 nucleotides are TGTGCCAGCAGTTTAGGGGGGACCTACAATGAGCAGTTCTTC.

The chain employs TRBV7-8 and TRBJ2-4; 8 positions match TRBD2. The closer fit of TRBJ2-5 to the DNA end suggests the J call may be wrong. The CDR3 is 17 residues long. From germline, CDR1 is SGHVS and CDR2 FQNEAQ. This CDR3 is CASSRPGRGRMVETQYF. CDR3 DNA sequence: TGTGCCAGCAGCCGTCCGGGGCGCGGGAGGATGGTGGAGACCCAGTACTTC.

This clonotype was recorded many times. The chain recombines TRBV12-3 or TRBV12-4 with TRBJ2-4; 9 nucleotides align to TRBD1. This CDR3 has 17 residues. Unmatched junction bases numbered 8, after V lost 5 bases and J lost 0 bases. The CDR3 DNA reads TGTGCCAGCAGTCCCCGGGGGACAGGGTTAGCCAAAAACATTCAGTACTTC. This encodes CASSPRGTGLAKNIQYF.

Concerning this clonotype: This may come from a read error, since a much larger clone is one base off. The rearrangement uses TRBV27 and TRBJ2-1, with D possibly being TRBD1 or TRBD2 (6 bases each). Deletions cut 2 bases from V and 6 bases from J, with 17 bases between. The CDR3 length is 16 residues. The germline V gene encodes CDR1 MNHEY and CDR2 SMNVEV (reference sequence). DNA for the CDR3: TGTGCCAGCAGTTTAAGGGGGGTCAGGGCCCGCAATGAGCAGTTCTTC. It codes for CASSLRGVRARNEQFF.

V gene TRBV7-2 combines with J gene TRBJ2-3; tentatively, D is TRBD1 (6 bases). The V end was cut by 2 bases, the J end by 2 bases, with 8 bases between. This CDR3 has 14 amino acids. Looked up from germline, CDR1 is SGHTA and CDR2 is FQGNSA. The CDR3 protein is CASSLRGNTDTQYF. The CDR3 DNA reads as TGTGCCAGCAGCTTAAGGGGGAACACAGATACGCAGTATTTT. Supplemented by reference TRBV7-2 and TRBJ2-3, the full variable domain reads GAGVSQSPSNKVTEKGKDVELRCDPISGHTALYWYRQSLGQGLEFLIYFQGNSAPDKSGLPSDRFSAERTGGSVSTLTIQRTQQEDSAVYLCASSLRGNTDTQYFGPGTRLTVL.

This rearrangement joins TRBV12-3 or TRBV12-4 to TRBJ1-5; the D is unclear. The V and J ends lost 3 bases and 0 bases respectively, with 6 bases between them. CDR3 size: 14 residues. The CDR3 loop is CASSFQDSNQPQHF. CDR3 DNA: TGTGCCAGCAGTTTCCAGGATAGCAATCAGCCCCAGCATTTT.

By share, this clonotype counts as medium-sized. J is TRBJ2-1 and V is TRBV7-6; D not resolved. This CDR3 is 14 amino acids long. Trimming pared 3 bases from V and 10 bases from J, leaving 16 bases between. Germline V gene data show CDR1 as SGHVS and CDR2 as FNYEAQ. The CDR3 sequence is CASSFGFPAYEQFF. In DNA form, the CDR3 reads TGTGCCAGCAGCTTCGGATTTCCCGCCTACGAGCAGTTCTTC.

The rearrangement links TRBV24-1 to TRBJ2-5; the D is unclear. Looked up from germline, CDR1 is KGHDR and CDR2 is SFDVKD. Trimming removed 5 bases from V and 5 bases from J, with 5 bases in between. The CDR3 covers 11 residues. The CDR3 DNA follows: TGTGCCACCAGTGGGGGTGAGACCCAGTACTTC. It specifies CATSGGETQYF.

The chain links TRBV10-3 to TRBJ2-7, with 9 bases identical to TRBD1. Germline-derived CDR1 and CDR2 are ENHRY and SYGVKD. The CDR3 is made up of 12 amino acids. J lost 6 bases, V lost 6 bases, and 3 bases had no gene match. The CDR3 DNA is TGTGCCATCAGGGGACAGGGAGGCGAGCAGTACTTC. Translating gives CAIRGQGGEQYF.

This clonotype has more than one count but fewer than ten. V gene TRBV28 combines with J gene TRBJ2-7; D remains unclear. Trimming cost V 3 bases and J 6 bases, with 15 bases left between them. The germline V gene encodes CDR1 MDHEN and CDR2 SYDVKM. CDR3 length equals 14 residues. CDR3 sequence (DNA): TGTGCCAGCAGTTTCGGCGGTCCTCAGGCCGAGCAGTACTTC. Its translation is CASSFGGPQAEQYF. Full variable domain (rest looked up from reference TRBV28 and TRBJ2-7): DVKVTQSSRYLVKRTGEKVFLECVQDMDHENMFWYRQDPGLGLRLIYFSYDVKMKEKGDIPEGYSVSREKKERFSLILESASTNQTSMYLCASSFGGPQAEQYFGPGTRLTVT.